The 3 T cell receptor beta chains given below trace back to one sample, sequenced in a study of cytomegalovirus exposure and HLA in healthy donors. Primers included in the PCR were 60 Vbeta and 13 Jbeta primers. TCRdb's copy holds only in-frame clones and misses some; the assay was immunoSEQ multiplex PCR. Of fewer than 150,000 clones detected, around 80% appear once; the ten largest clones hold around 2%. Sequencing was performed on PBMCs. These receptors all stem from a man between 25 and 39 years old in good health and CMV-seronegative.

The V and J genes are TRBV19 and TRBJ1-4; the D gene is possibly TRBD1 (6 bases). Deletions cut 5 bases from V and 0 bases from J, with 10 bases between. Germline CDR1 reads LNHDA; CDR2 reads SQIVND (reference sequence). This CDR3 comprises 15 residues. DNA for the CDR3: TGTGCCAGTAGTGTGGACAGTACAACTAATGAAAAACTGTTTTTT. This translates into CASSVDSTTNEKLFF. Full variable domain (rest looked up from reference TRBV19 and TRBJ1-4): DGGITQSPKYLFRKEGQNVTLSCEQNLNHDAMYWYRQDPGQGLRLIYYSQIVNDFQKGDIAEGYSVSREKKESFPLTVTSAQKNPTAFYLCASSVDSTTNEKLFFGSGTQLSVL.

The chain has TRBV10-1 and TRBJ2-3; no reliable D call. Per germline, CDR1 WNHNN and CDR2 SYGVQD (reference sequence). Trimming cost V 4 bases and J 0 bases, with 11 bases left between them. The CDR3 has 15 amino acids. The CDR3 is CASSGLRTSTDTQYF. The CDR3 DNA sequence: TGCGCCAGCAGTGGGTTGCGAACCAGCACAGATACGCAGTATTTT.

CDR3 coding DNA: TGTGCCAGCAGCTTTGAGAGCCTTAACACCGGGGAGCTGTTTTTT. Its translation is CASSFESLNTGELFF. The rearrangement uses TRBV7-6 and TRBJ2-2; D is unresolved. This CDR3 is 15 amino acids long. Trimming removed 3 bases from V and 2 bases from J, with 10 bases in between. Germline-derived CDR1 and CDR2 are SGHVS and FNYEAQ.